The 8 T cell receptor beta chains given below trace back to one sample, sequenced in a study of cytomegalovirus exposure and HLA in healthy donors. 13 Jbeta primers and 60 Vbeta primers were used for the PCR. The protocol was immunoSEQ multiplex PCR, while the TCRdb copy is restricted to in-frame clones and leaves out a portion. The data contain about 180,000 clones, around 80% of them seen just once; the ten biggest clones take up around 1.4%. Sequencing used PBMCs. The receptors originated from a girl between 10 and 17 years old in good health and CMV-seropositive.

This clone turned up a few times. V and J are TRBV6-6 and TRBJ1-4, with 7 bases that match TRBD1. V gave up 6 bases and J gave up 5 bases; unmatched junction bases: 6. Looked up from germline, CDR1 is MNHNY and CDR2 is SVGAGI (reference sequence). The length of the CDR3 is 14 residues. The CDR3 DNA reads TGTGCCAGCAGACTCGGGACAGAGAATGAAAAACTGTTTTTT. Translation: CASRLGTENEKLFF.

The rearrangement joins TRBV11-2 to TRBJ2-7; D perhaps matches TRBD1 (5 bases). The germline V gene has CDR1 SGHAT and CDR2 FQNNGV. The CDR3 loop spans 15 amino acids. V dropped 0 bases and J dropped 6 bases, with 15 bases sitting between them. For the CDR3, the DNA is TGTGCCAGCAGCTTAGAGGGCGTTCAAGGGGCCGAGCAGTACTTC. Residues: CASSLEGVQGAEQYF.

The V gene is TRBV28, the J gene TRBJ2-7; TRBD1 matches 9 bases. CDR1 is MDHEN and CDR2 is SYDVKM in the germline V gene. CDR3 length equals 15 residues. J gave up 4 bases and V 6 bases, and 10 bases lay outside the gene matches. CDR3 loop: CASRAPGTGRYEQYF. The CDR3 DNA reads as TGTGCCAGCAGGGCTCCCGGGACAGGGAGGTACGAGCAGTACTTC.

The chain carries TRBV7-8 and TRBJ2-2; D not certain. The germline CDR1 and CDR2 sequences are SGHVS and FQNEAQ. The CDR3 runs 13 residues. V was pared by 3 bases and J by 6 bases, with 8 bases between. CDR3: CASSLVRAGELFF. The CDR3 DNA follows: TGTGCCAGCAGCTTGGTGCGAGCCGGGGAGCTGTTTTTT.

The rearrangement links TRBV5-4 to TRBJ2-7; a possible D gene is TRBD1 (6 bases). Between the trimmed V and J ends, which lost 5 bases and 2 bases, there was a span of 14 bases. The CDR3 is 14 amino acids. Germline V gives CDR1 SGHNT, CDR2 YYREEE (reference sequence). This CDR3 is CASSEPGHAYEQYF. CDR3 coding DNA: TGTGCCAGCAGTGAGCCGGGACATGCCTACGAGCAGTACTTC. Using reference TRBV5-4 and TRBJ2-7 for the parts outside the CDR3, the full variable domain is ETGVTQSPTHLIKTRGQQVTLRCSSQSGHNTVSWYQQALGQGPQFIFQYYREEENGRGNFPPRFSGLQFPNYSSELNVNALELDDSALYLCASSEPGHAYEQYFGPGTRLTVT.

The chain recombines TRBV25-1 with TRBJ1-5; D is unclear. CDR3 size: 13 residues. Germline values: CDR1 MGHDK, CDR2 SYGVNS. Trimming shortened V by 2 bases and J by 3 bases, and 5 bases separated the two germline ends. The CDR3 DNA sequence: TGTGCCAGCAGTGAAGGCCCCAATCAGCCCCAGCATTTT. Its protein is CASSEGPNQPQHF.

V and J are TRBV10-3 and TRBJ1-1; perhaps TRBD1 as D (6 bases). The V end was cut by 6 bases, the J end by 2 bases, with 13 bases between. The CDR3 runs to 14 residues. Germline V gene sequence: CDR1 ENHRY, CDR2 SYGVKD. CDR3 region: CAIRENRDNTEAFF. For the CDR3, the DNA is TGTGCCATCAGGGAAAACAGGGACAACACTGAAGCTTTCTTT.

The V gene is TRBV19, the J gene TRBJ2-1, with TRBD2 identical over 12 bases. Germline lookup yields CDR1 LNHDA and CDR2 SQIVND (reference sequence). CDR3 length: 16 residues. V lost 5 bases and J lost 8; bases outside the gene matches: 10. CDR3 amino acids: CASSGLAGGEPDEQFF. DNA for the CDR3: TGTGCCAGTAGTGGCCTAGCGGGAGGGGAGCCTGATGAGCAGTTCTTC. The full variable domain, completed using reference TRBV19 and TRBJ2-1, is DGGITQSPKYLFRKEGQNVTLSCEQNLNHDAMYWYRQDPGQGLRLIYYSQIVNDFQKGDIAEGYSVSREKKESFPLTVTSAQKNPTAFYLCASSGLAGGEPDEQFFGPGTRLTVL.